This T cell receptor beta chain was retrieved from a study of cytomegalovirus exposure and HLA in healthy donors (dated by TCRdb to about 2017). About the study as a whole: In an earlier analysis of fewer than 750 of the donors, 250 to 300 Gb of sequence data and some 120 million unique TCR beta sequences from 150 million to 200 million T cells were reported. In an earlier analysis of 550 to 700 of the donors, high-throughput TCR beta sequencing was used to judge whether each TCR beta V gene segment behaved as functional or pseudogenic. A separate validation cohort of more than 100 different subjects was used in addition to the 666-subject first cohort. HLA typing included class I and class II loci at four-digit resolution. About five DR-DQ haplotypes were treated as single units for association and clustering because of strong linkage in the cohort. The number of donors typed differed by locus, with roughly 620-630 for A, B, C, DRB1 and DQB1, 522 for DQA1, about 610 for DPA1, and 400 to 490 for DPB1. The study profiled the T cell repertoires of hundreds of subjects by immunosequencing and related them to cytomegalovirus serostatus. A later analysis re-analyzed previously published TCR beta repertoires from 550 to 700 donors and added high-resolution HLA genotyping to study TCR occurrence patterns. To predict cytomegalovirus infection status, the study combined high-throughput TCR immunosequencing, statistical association of individual TCRs with disease status, and machine learning. The genetic ancestry cluster associated with self-reported Caucasian donors included around 76% of the roughly 400 genotyped donors. All discovery cohort repertoires had been generated on a single sequencing platform. The study was designed to test whether signatures of past pathogen exposure could be identified by cataloging public T cell receptors. Across 300 to 400 genotyped donors of the cohort, an average of roughly 200,000 unique TCR beta nucleotide sequences per donor were sequenced, and roughly 20% of those sequences were non-productive. Alongside the repertoire data, information on donor age, sex, ethnicity and CMV serostatus was compiled. An early release that covered about 600 HLA-typed donors contained approximately 300 gigabases of sequencing data and 65 million to 100 million unique TCR sequences. Genome-wide SNP genotypes for about 65% of the roughly 700 donors were used in a later genetic analysis, which treated that subset as a discovery cohort. Rather than drawing on any new phenotypic data, the later analysis identified candidate immune exposures from TCR beta sequences and the way those sequences occurred across donors. General conclusions and limits of the study: An association between a missense DCLRE1C variant and V-gene and J-gene trimming of TCR beta chains was found in a later genetic analysis and replicated in an independent cohort. A few of the identified cytomegalovirus-associated TCR beta chains were confirmed in vitro to be specific for cytomegalovirus antigens. A later analysis found that TCR association rates varied across HLA loci, with DRB1 alleles showing the most associated TCRs and HLA-C alleles the fewest. When HLA alleles, especially DR and DQ, strongly co-occurred, TCR associations were difficult to assign to individual alleles. Specific HLA alleles were associated with some 15,000 TCR beta sequences at a false discovery rate of 0.05 in a later analysis. A further reported finding was that TCR beta sequences accurately predicted the HLA-A and HLA-B alleles for most subjects in the first cohort. The earlier analysis of almost 600 of the donors excluded roughly 17 rarely observed V segments, including chromosome 9 orphons, because counts were too low. While some public TCRs were present in many individuals, most TCR sequences turned up only very rarely across donors. Several of the top co-occurrence clusters appeared to be linked to parvovirus B19, influenza, CMV and Epstein-Barr virus, according to a later analysis. Linkage disequilibrium might explain the correlated functional status among segregating V segments, but an unknown experimental factor could not be excluded. In an earlier analysis of roughly 500 of the donors, most TCR beta V segments appeared in productive rearrangements about 87% or about 30% of the time, broadly matching IMGT annotations. Because the 87-base-pair reads could not distinguish some IMGT-functional V segments, including TRBV6-2 and TRBV6-3, those segments were excluded. A later analysis found that most CMV-associated TCR beta chains appeared HLA-restricted, with HLA associations seemingly driven largely by CMV exposure. It was suggested by the authors that the approach could potentially be generalized to other disease states and immunological phenotypes. Roughly uniform sequencing depth across donors was assumed in presence/absence analyses, although this assumption may not hold. In a later genetic analysis, fewer N-insertions in productive TCRs were reported among donors in an Asian-associated ancestry cluster than the roughly 700-donor mean. In the study, around 160 TCR beta chains were listed as associated with cytomegalovirus. In a later analysis, HLA-associated TCR beta chains were found to be more clonally expanded and to have lower generation probabilities than equally common non-associated chains. Because HLA typing was missing for some donors at each locus, association tests included only the typed subset. In this cohort, only TCR beta chains were sequenced, and detectable features were limited by the absence of alpha or paired-chain data. A cluster of highly shared sequence variants was judged likely to represent a technical artifact of the sequencing pipeline. Immune exposure information for the cohort was limited to CMV serostatus. Cytomegalovirus status was reported to be diagnosed by the classifier with high specificity and sensitivity in both the original and validation cohorts.

From the cysteine through the phenylalanine, the CDR3 covers 13 amino acids. Left in the record is the CDR3 DNA by itself, 39 bases read in frame from the first base. Between the V and J ends, shortened by 2 bases and 1 base respectively, the junction contains 5 bases. CDR1 and CDR2 were assigned from the germline V gene as MGHRA and YSYEKL. The library was built by means of the immunoSEQ multiplex PCR assay. For the multiplex PCR, a mixture combining 60 forward primers for TCR Vbeta segments and 13 reverse primers for TCR Jbeta segments was used. The CDR3 region of rearranged TCR beta genes was amplified from genomic DNA with a multiplex PCR assay. The amplified TCR beta libraries were sequenced on the Illumina HiSeq System as 87-base-pair reads. In the original analysis: A later analysis counted 75 million to 100 million unique TCR beta chains across the 550 to 750 repertoires, and some 11 million of these chains were shared by at least two donors. Raw reads were error-corrected and collapsed into unique sequences by a nearest-neighbor algorithm in which closely related sequences were merged to remove PCR and sequencing errors. To assign V, D and J gene segments, CDR3 sequences were aligned to IMGT reference sequences. For a sequence to be retained, a match of at least six nucleotides to both a V gene segment and a J gene segment was required. Rearrangements were called productive when the CDR3 lacked stop codons and stayed in frame with V and J; all others were non-productive. CDR3 was defined by IMGT convention, running from the second conserved V-encoded cysteine to the conserved J-encoded phenylalanine. The earlier analysis of fewer than 750 of the donors excluded sequences that lacked an unambiguous match to a single V gene segment. An earlier analysis of some 610 of the donors called V segments functional above 56.7% productive rearrangements and segregating when the between-donor standard deviation exceeded 5%. A statistical classification framework was built for diagnosing cytomegalovirus status from the catalog of TCR beta chain sequences. A later analysis assigned V and J genes by comparing TCR nucleotide sequences with IMGT/GENE-DB human TR gene sequences. In a later analysis, CDR3 sequences and most-parsimonious VDJ recombination scenarios were assigned using the TCRdist pipeline. In a later analysis, every TCR beta chain was defined by the combination of its CDR3 amino acid sequence and its V-gene family, and reads without a unique V-gene family were dropped. To address suspected cross-contamination and a sequencing artifact, a later analysis removed 550 to 750 highly shared, low-generation-probability nucleotide sequences. A later analysis calculated a clonal expansion index for each public chain from normalized within-repertoire ranks of inferred template counts. In a later analysis, generation probabilities were computed with a VDJ recombination model fitted to out-of-frame rearrangements, and the resulting probabilities were checked against IGoR. Hypergeometric tests were used in a later analysis to score TCR-TCR, TCR-HLA and TCR-CMV co-occurrence, with a repertoire-size bias correction applied to the TCR pairs. A later analysis estimated false discovery rates by permuting HLA or CMV assignments 20 times. In a later analysis, co-occurring TCRs were grouped with DBSCAN, and TCRdist sequence similarity was added when clustering was performed within HLA-allele-positive subsets. For co-occurrence clustering, repertoires with fewer than 30,000 or more than 120,000 public chains were excluded, along with roughly 5 repertoires with anomalous nucleotide sharing. TCRdb mirrors the immuneACCESS table, restricted to in-frame sequences. Some clones are absent from its copies; in checked studies, under half trace to an unresolved V gene, and the reason for the others is unknown. V and J calls plus clone size are reproduced from that table; the DNA served to infer D and trimming. This sample is represented by about 200,000 clones; 60% to 80% of them were singletons. The ten most abundant clones make up about 2.7% of the sample.

In this sample, this clone turned up a few times. Its antigen has not been determined. One base away there is no much larger clone; base qualities are not given. In total, 500 to 700 healthy bone marrow donors made up the cohort. At the time of sampling, all cohort members were nominally healthy, though unrecorded immune exposures were likely present. The donor tested CMV seronegative, placing the donor among the 350 to 400 seronegative members of the cohort. A peripheral blood sample was collected from each donor, and TCR beta sequencing was performed on peripheral blood mononuclear cells. The Qiagen DNeasy Blood Extraction Kit was used to extract genomic DNA from the blood cell samples.

Source material: PBMCs. The sequence derives from a woman aged 25 to 39 in good health and CMV-seronegative. In this chain, TRBV4-1 is recombined with TRBJ1-1; the D gene cannot be resolved reliably. In nucleotide form, the sequence is TGCGCCAGCAGCCAAAAACAGAACACTGAAGCTTTCTTT. This yields the protein CASSQKQNTEAFF.